This TCR beta chain was sequenced during a study of T cells after yellow fever vaccination. Across the study: Each low-cell-number fraction was prepared by means of SMART-Seq v4 Ultra Low Input. The study's findings and limits: The presence of abundant clonotypes contaminating from the bulk population was possible in FACS-sorted repertoires. Secondary responses were weaker yet peaked faster, day 5 versus 15.

The CDR3 runs to 14 residues. V lost 5 bases and J lost 5, with 12 bases in between. Germline CDR1 is SGHNT and CDR2 is YENEEA. About this clonotype itself: What it binds is unknown.

One entry per CDR3 protein, called by TCRdb with MiXCR from the 5' RACE reads. The table has some 390,000 distinct CDR3 sequences, 15% to 20% seen once. The input for sequencing was PBMCs, taken before the yellow fever booster vaccination. This TCR was sampled from a man aged 18 to 30 who received the YFV17D yellow fever vaccine. The rearrangement links TRBV11-3 to TRBJ2-2, with D possibly being TRBD1 (6 bases). CDR3 sequence (DNA): TGTGCCAGCAGCCCTCGACAGGATACCGGGGAGCTGTTTTTT. Translated, it gives CASSPRQDTGELFF.